This TCR beta chain was retrieved from a study of T-cell reconstitution after alpha-beta-depleted transplantation in children. Study results and limitations: Reports say that about two months after transplant, the alpha-beta T cells came out of several hundred graft clones that had expanded. Some patients' high day-60 TCRbeta diversity was attributed to recipient cells surviving conditioning.

V was cut by 7 bases and J by 2 bases, with 11 bases left in between. The CDR3 runs to 12 residues. From germline, CDR1 is SQVTM and CDR2 ANQGSEA. Preparation of the TCRbeta library was carried out with unique molecular identifiers. TCRdb itself ran the PCR reads through MiXCR, one entry per CDR3 protein. The sample includes about 440,000 distinct CDR3 sequences, about 45% seen only once; the top ten take approximately 30%. As for this clonotype: Its antigen remains unknown.

This receptor was identified in a girl aged 2 to 9 with aplastic anemia, due to receive a stem cell transplant. This chain links TRBV29-1 with TRBJ1-2; a weak D match, TRBD1 (5 bases). The source was PBMCs, collected before TCRalphabeta/CD19-depleted stem cell transplant. CDR3 in DNA: TGCAGCGACTTCCGGGGGAACTATGGCTACACCTTC. It specifies CSDFRGNYGYTF.